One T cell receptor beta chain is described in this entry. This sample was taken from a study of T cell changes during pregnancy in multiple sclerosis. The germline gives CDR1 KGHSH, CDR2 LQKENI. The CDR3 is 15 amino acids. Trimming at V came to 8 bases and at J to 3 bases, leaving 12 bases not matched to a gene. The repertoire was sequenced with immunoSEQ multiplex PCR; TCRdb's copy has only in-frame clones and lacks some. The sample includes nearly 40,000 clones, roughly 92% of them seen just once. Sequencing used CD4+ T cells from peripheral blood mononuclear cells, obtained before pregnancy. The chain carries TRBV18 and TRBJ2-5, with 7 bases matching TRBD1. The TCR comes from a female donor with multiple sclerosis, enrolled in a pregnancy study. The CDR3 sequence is CASRTGTVSKETQYF. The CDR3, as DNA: TGTGCCAGCCGAACCGGGACAGTATCGAAAGAGACCCAGTACTTC.